These T cell receptor beta chains were read from a single sample in a study of identical twins. MiXCR was run by TCRdb on the 5' RACE reads, yielding one entry per CDR3 protein. The sample includes 1.5 million to 2 million distinct CDR3 sequences, under 35% of them seen just once. Sequences were obtained from cord blood. The receptor source for this set is a newborn girl in good health. The CDR3 runs from the conserved cysteine through the conserved F or W. The order of the fields is D gene, clone size, J gene, V gene, CDR3 DNA, CDR3 protein. The D gene is left open where the match is weak. Size tells how often a clone was seen (once, few, many) or the class of an expanded clone, and some rows leave it out.

d_call: -; clone_size: -; j_call: TRBJ1-1; v_call: TRBV12-3/TRBV12-4; cdr3_nt: TGTGCCAGCGAGTGGGGTGGGAACACTGAAGCTTTCTTT; cdr3_aa: CASEWGGNTEAFF
d_call: TRBD2; clone_size: -; j_call: TRBJ2-1; v_call: TRBV15; cdr3_nt: TGTGCCACCAGCAGAGATAGGCTAGCGGGAAACAATGAGCAGTTCTTC; cdr3_aa: CATSRDRLAGNNEQFF
d_call: TRBD2; clone_size: -; j_call: TRBJ2-5; v_call: TRBV27; cdr3_nt: TGTGCCAGCAGTGCCGGGACTAGCGGGAGTGTGAATGAGCAGTACTTC; cdr3_aa: CASSAGTSGSVNEQYF
d_call: -; clone_size: few; j_call: TRBJ1-5; v_call: TRBV28; cdr3_nt: TGTGCCAGCAGACGGGGAGGTCGCAATCAGCCCCAGCATTTT; cdr3_aa: CASRRGGRNQPQHF
d_call: -; clone_size: few; j_call: TRBJ2-3; v_call: TRBV7-9; cdr3_nt: TGTGCCAGCAGCTTAGTCCCTAGCATGGATACGCAGTATTTT; cdr3_aa: CASSLVPSMDTQYF
d_call: -; clone_size: -; j_call: TRBJ1-5; v_call: TRBV12-3/TRBV12-4; cdr3_nt: TGTGCCAGCAGTTTAAGAGGCAGGGTACGAGGACAGCCCCAGCATTTT; cdr3_aa: CASSLRGRVRGQPQHF
d_call: TRBD1; clone_size: few; j_call: TRBJ1-2; v_call: TRBV20-1; cdr3_nt: TGCAGTGCTAGCCTACCAGGGGGCTATGGCTACACCTTC; cdr3_aa: CSASLPGGYGYTF
d_call: TRBD2; clone_size: -; j_call: TRBJ2-3; v_call: TRBV6-1; cdr3_nt: TGTGCCAGCATAGCGGGAGTTCTAACAGATACGCAGTATTTT; cdr3_aa: CASIAGVLTDTQYF
d_call: -; clone_size: few; j_call: TRBJ1-4; v_call: TRBV5-1; cdr3_nt: TGCGCCAGCAGCCTTATGACAACTCGCGCTAATGAAAAACTGTTTTTT; cdr3_aa: CASSLMTTRANEKLFF
d_call: TRBD2; clone_size: -; j_call: TRBJ2-5; v_call: TRBV2; cdr3_nt: TGTGCCAGCAGGGGGACTAGGGGATACAATGAGCAGTACTTC; cdr3_aa: CASRGTRGYNEQYF
d_call: -; clone_size: -; j_call: TRBJ2-5; v_call: TRBV20-1; cdr3_nt: TGCAGTGCTAGATGGTTAGATAGATTGGAGACCCAGTACTTC; cdr3_aa: CSARWLDRLETQYF
d_call: TRBD2; clone_size: few; j_call: TRBJ2-1; v_call: TRBV20-1; cdr3_nt: TGCAGTGCTAAATTACTAGCGGGAGTCGGGCAGTTCTTC; cdr3_aa: CSAKLLAGVGQFF
d_call: TRBD1; clone_size: -; j_call: TRBJ1-6; v_call: TRBV12-3/TRBV12-4; cdr3_nt: TGTGCCAGCAGTTTATCCGGGACAGGGGCCAATTCACCCCTCCACTTT; cdr3_aa: CASSLSGTGANSPLHF
d_call: -; clone_size: -; j_call: TRBJ1-5; v_call: TRBV14; cdr3_nt: TGTGCCAGCAGCCAAGTTCGACAGTCTCCTCAGCCCCAGCATTTT; cdr3_aa: CASSQVRQSPQPQHF
d_call: -; clone_size: few; j_call: TRBJ1-2; v_call: TRBV2; cdr3_nt: TGTGCCAGCAGTAAAAGCCCCGGGACCCCTGGCTACACCTTC; cdr3_aa: CASSKSPGTPGYTF
d_call: TRBD1; clone_size: -; j_call: TRBJ1-2; v_call: TRBV24-1; cdr3_nt: TGTGCCACCAGCGGACAGGGAACTAACTATGGCTACACCTTC; cdr3_aa: CATSGQGTNYGYTF
d_call: -; clone_size: -; j_call: TRBJ1-2; v_call: TRBV28; cdr3_nt: TGTGCCAGCAGTTCACCGGGACGCCTTAGCTATGGCTACACCTTC; cdr3_aa: CASSSPGRLSYGYTF
d_call: -; clone_size: -; j_call: TRBJ1-6; v_call: TRBV7-9; cdr3_nt: TGTGCCAGCAGCTTAGGGTGGGTTGAGAATTCACCCCTCCACTTT; cdr3_aa: CASSLGWVENSPLHF
d_call: -; clone_size: -; j_call: TRBJ2-7; v_call: TRBV6-2/TRBV6-3; cdr3_nt: TGTGCCAGCAGTTGGGATAACAACCTAACAGCCAACCACGGGTACGAGCAGTACTTC; cdr3_aa: CASSWDNNLTANHGYEQYF
d_call: -; clone_size: -; j_call: TRBJ1-5; v_call: TRBV24-1; cdr3_nt: TGTGCCACCAGTGATTCGCCCACAACTAGCAATCAGCCCCAGCATTTT; cdr3_aa: CATSDSPTTSNQPQHF
d_call: -; clone_size: -; j_call: TRBJ1-4; v_call: TRBV15; cdr3_nt: TGTGCCACCAGCTCCGAGGGCACAGGGAATGAAAAACTGTTTTTT; cdr3_aa: CATSSEGTGNEKLFF
d_call: -; clone_size: few; j_call: TRBJ2-3; v_call: TRBV10-3; cdr3_nt: TGTGCCATCAGTGAGTCAGTCGTTAGCCGGGCCTTCACAGATACGCAGTATTTT; cdr3_aa: CAISESVVSRAFTDTQYF
d_call: -; clone_size: -; j_call: TRBJ1-4; v_call: TRBV15; cdr3_nt: TGTGCCACCAGCAGAGATCGGTCAGATTCTAATGAAAAACTGTTTTTT; cdr3_aa: CATSRDRSDSNEKLFF
d_call: -; clone_size: -; j_call: TRBJ2-2; v_call: TRBV11-2; cdr3_nt: TGTGCCAGCAGCCCAGGACACGTCAGGGTGGGGGAGCTGTTTTTT; cdr3_aa: CASSPGHVRVGELFF
d_call: -; clone_size: few; j_call: TRBJ1-6; v_call: TRBV11-2; cdr3_nt: TGTGCCAGCAGCCTCAAGGCCAATTCACCCCTCCACTTT; cdr3_aa: CASSLKANSPLHF
d_call: -; clone_size: many; j_call: TRBJ2-1; v_call: TRBV5-1; cdr3_nt: TGCGCCAGCCTCGGAACTTACAATGAGCAGTTCTTC; cdr3_aa: CASLGTYNEQFF
d_call: TRBD2; clone_size: -; j_call: TRBJ2-1; v_call: TRBV24-1; cdr3_nt: TGTGCCACCAGTGACCCGGGACTAGCGGGAGGAGGCTACAATGAGCAGTTCTTC; cdr3_aa: CATSDPGLAGGGYNEQFF
d_call: TRBD2; clone_size: -; j_call: TRBJ2-1; v_call: TRBV9; cdr3_nt: TGTGCCAGCAGCGTAATGAAGACTAGCGGGGGGGCGTCCTACAATGAGCAGTTCTTC; cdr3_aa: CASSVMKTSGGASYNEQFF
d_call: TRBD1; clone_size: few; j_call: TRBJ2-1; v_call: TRBV27; cdr3_nt: TGTGCCAGCAGTCCGAAACCAGGGGGAAGATACAATGAGCAGTTCTTC; cdr3_aa: CASSPKPGGRYNEQFF
d_call: -; clone_size: few; j_call: TRBJ1-2; v_call: TRBV9; cdr3_nt: TGTGCCAGCAGCGGGCAGGGACGGTCTAACTATGGCTACACCTTC; cdr3_aa: CASSGQGRSNYGYTF
d_call: -; clone_size: few; j_call: TRBJ2-3; v_call: TRBV25-1; cdr3_nt: TGTGCCAGCAGTGAAGCGGTCCAAATCACAGATACGCAGTATTTT; cdr3_aa: CASSEAVQITDTQYF
d_call: TRBD2; clone_size: -; j_call: TRBJ2-3; v_call: TRBV7-2; cdr3_nt: TGTGCCAGCAGCTTAGGGACTAGCGGGGGGGCCCCCACAGATACGCAGTATTTT; cdr3_aa: CASSLGTSGGAPTDTQYF
d_call: TRBD1; clone_size: -; j_call: TRBJ1-2; v_call: TRBV5-1; cdr3_nt: TGCGCCAGCACCCTGACAGGGGAGAAAGGCTACACCTTC; cdr3_aa: CASTLTGEKGYTF
d_call: -; clone_size: -; j_call: TRBJ1-5; v_call: TRBV27; cdr3_nt: TGTGCCAGCAGTCCCAAAGGGGACCAGCCCCAGCATTTT; cdr3_aa: CASSPKGDQPQHF
d_call: -; clone_size: -; j_call: TRBJ1-6; v_call: TRBV3-1; cdr3_nt: TGTGCCAGCAGCCAATATCCCACTGACTCGAATTCACCCCTCCACTTT; cdr3_aa: CASSQYPTDSNSPLHF
d_call: -; clone_size: -; j_call: TRBJ1-2; v_call: TRBV10-2; cdr3_nt: TGCGCCAGCACCAGCGGTGTTTCTGGTGGCTACACCTTC; cdr3_aa: CASTSGVSGGYTF
d_call: -; clone_size: -; j_call: TRBJ1-2; v_call: TRBV6-6; cdr3_nt: TGTGCCAGCATTGCCCCTAAGGGATTCCCGGGAGGCTACACCTTC; cdr3_aa: CASIAPKGFPGGYTF
d_call: TRBD1; clone_size: -; j_call: TRBJ2-1; v_call: TRBV11-2; cdr3_nt: TGTGCCAGCAGCTCAACCAGGGGGCCACCTCAATTAGAGACCCAGTTCTTC; cdr3_aa: CASSSTRGPPQLETQFF
d_call: TRBD2; clone_size: -; j_call: TRBJ2-1; v_call: TRBV20-1; cdr3_nt: TGCAGTGCTAGGGCGTTTGGGCTAGCGGGGTACAATGAGCAGTTCTTC; cdr3_aa: CSARAFGLAGYNEQFF
d_call: TRBD2; clone_size: many; j_call: TRBJ2-1; v_call: TRBV20-1; cdr3_nt: TGCAGTGCTCCCCGACTAGCGGGGCTGTCCTACAATGAGCAGTTCTTC; cdr3_aa: CSAPRLAGLSYNEQFF
d_call: -; clone_size: many; j_call: TRBJ2-1; v_call: TRBV2; cdr3_nt: TGTGCCAGCAGAGGGCTGAGCTCCTACAATGAGCAGTTCTTC; cdr3_aa: CASRGLSSYNEQFF
d_call: -; clone_size: -; j_call: TRBJ2-4; v_call: TRBV20-1; cdr3_nt: TGCAGTGCTGAGGAGCGGATTCAGTACTTC; cdr3_aa: CSAEERIQYF
d_call: TRBD2; clone_size: few; j_call: TRBJ2-1; v_call: TRBV20-1; cdr3_nt: TGCAGTGCTTCCATAGCGGGGGGGATGAACAATGAGCAGTTCTTC; cdr3_aa: CSASIAGGMNNEQFF
d_call: -; clone_size: few; j_call: TRBJ2-5; v_call: TRBV6-1; cdr3_nt: TGTGCCAGCAGTGAAGTCTGGGCCCAAGAGACCCAGTACTTC; cdr3_aa: CASSEVWAQETQYF
d_call: TRBD1; clone_size: few; j_call: TRBJ1-1; v_call: TRBV4-1; cdr3_nt: TGCGCCAGCAGCCGGGACGGACAGGAGGAGACTGAAGCTTTCTTT; cdr3_aa: CASSRDGQEETEAFF
d_call: TRBD1; clone_size: few; j_call: TRBJ1-1; v_call: TRBV28; cdr3_nt: TGTGCCAGCAGTACGGACAGGGGCATGAACACTGAAGCTTTCTTT; cdr3_aa: CASSTDRGMNTEAFF
d_call: TRBD1; clone_size: -; j_call: TRBJ1-2; v_call: TRBV18; cdr3_nt: TGTGCCAGCTCACCACCTTGGGGACAGGGCACGGATGGCTACACCTTC; cdr3_aa: CASSPPWGQGTDGYTF
d_call: -; clone_size: -; j_call: TRBJ2-7; v_call: TRBV5-1; cdr3_nt: TGCGCCAGCAGCTTGGGTAGCCAGGGGTACGAGCAGTACTTC; cdr3_aa: CASSLGSQGYEQYF
d_call: TRBD2; clone_size: few; j_call: TRBJ2-5; v_call: TRBV5-1; cdr3_nt: TGCGCCAGCAGCGAGGGGGCTAGCGGGAGAACCCAGTACTTC; cdr3_aa: CASSEGASGRTQYF
d_call: -; clone_size: few; j_call: TRBJ2-7; v_call: TRBV6-1; cdr3_nt: TGTGCCAGCAGAGTACCCCCAGGGAGCGAGCAGTACTTC; cdr3_aa: CASRVPPGSEQYF
d_call: TRBD1; clone_size: -; j_call: TRBJ1-2; v_call: TRBV10-2; cdr3_nt: TGCGCCAGATCAGGACAGGATGGCTACACCTTC; cdr3_aa: CARSGQDGYTF
d_call: -; clone_size: -; j_call: TRBJ2-7; v_call: TRBV10-3; cdr3_nt: TGTGCCATCAGTGGGGTAGCGTCCTACGAGCAGTACTTC; cdr3_aa: CAISGVASYEQYF
d_call: -; clone_size: few; j_call: TRBJ1-2; v_call: TRBV3-1; cdr3_nt: TGTGCCAGCAGCCCACCCCAAAGTCCGACAGGAGGGGGCTACACCTTC; cdr3_aa: CASSPPQSPTGGGYTF
d_call: TRBD1; clone_size: few; j_call: TRBJ2-4; v_call: TRBV12-3/TRBV12-4; cdr3_nt: TGTGCCAGCAGCCCGGGACAGGGGTTGAGGGCCAAAAACATTCAGTACTTC; cdr3_aa: CASSPGQGLRAKNIQYF
d_call: TRBD2; clone_size: few; j_call: TRBJ2-1; v_call: TRBV6-5; cdr3_nt: TGTGCCAGCAGTTACTCGGGGTGGACTAGCGGTCACAATGAGCAGTTCTTC; cdr3_aa: CASSYSGWTSGHNEQFF
d_call: -; clone_size: -; j_call: TRBJ1-1; v_call: TRBV5-1; cdr3_nt: TGCGCCAGCAGGGGCAGCATTATGAACACTGAAGCTTTCTTT; cdr3_aa: CASRGSIMNTEAFF
d_call: -; clone_size: -; j_call: TRBJ2-1; v_call: TRBV3-1; cdr3_nt: TGTGCCAGCAGCCAAGAGAGGACCCACAATGAGCAGTTCTTC; cdr3_aa: CASSQERTHNEQFF
d_call: TRBD2; clone_size: -; j_call: TRBJ2-1; v_call: TRBV7-2; cdr3_nt: TGTGCCAGCAGCTTAGGAGCGGGGGTCAATGAGCAGTTCTTC; cdr3_aa: CASSLGAGVNEQFF